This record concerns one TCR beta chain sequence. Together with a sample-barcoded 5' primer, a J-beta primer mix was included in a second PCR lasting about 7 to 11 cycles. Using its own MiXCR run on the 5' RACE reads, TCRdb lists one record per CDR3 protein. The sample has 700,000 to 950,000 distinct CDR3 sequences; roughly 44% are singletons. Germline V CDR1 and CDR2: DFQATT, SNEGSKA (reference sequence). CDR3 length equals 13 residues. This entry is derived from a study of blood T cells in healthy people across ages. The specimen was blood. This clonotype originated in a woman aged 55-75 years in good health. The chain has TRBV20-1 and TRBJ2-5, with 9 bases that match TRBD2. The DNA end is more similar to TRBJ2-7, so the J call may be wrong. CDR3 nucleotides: TGCAGTGCTAGAGATGGACTAGCGAGCGAGCAGTACTTC. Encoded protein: CSARDGLASEQYF.